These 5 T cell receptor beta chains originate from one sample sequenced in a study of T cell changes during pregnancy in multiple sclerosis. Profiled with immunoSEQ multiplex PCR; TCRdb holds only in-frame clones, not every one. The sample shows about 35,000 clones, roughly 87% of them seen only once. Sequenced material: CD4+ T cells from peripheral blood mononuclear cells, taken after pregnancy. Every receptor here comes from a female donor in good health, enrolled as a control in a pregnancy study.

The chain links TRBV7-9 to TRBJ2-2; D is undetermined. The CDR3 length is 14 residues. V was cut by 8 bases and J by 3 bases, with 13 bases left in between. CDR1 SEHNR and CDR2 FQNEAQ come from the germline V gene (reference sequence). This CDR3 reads CASRVPADTGELFF. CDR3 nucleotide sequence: TGTGCCAGCCGGGTCCCCGCCGACACCGGGGAGCTGTTTTTT.

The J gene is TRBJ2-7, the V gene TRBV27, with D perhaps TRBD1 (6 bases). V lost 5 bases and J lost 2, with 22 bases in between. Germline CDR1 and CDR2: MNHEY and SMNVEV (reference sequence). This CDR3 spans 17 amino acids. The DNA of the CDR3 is TGTGCCAGCAGTCCCGCCCGCGACAGGCCGCTAACCTACGAGCAGTACTTC. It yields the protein CASSPARDRPLTYEQYF.

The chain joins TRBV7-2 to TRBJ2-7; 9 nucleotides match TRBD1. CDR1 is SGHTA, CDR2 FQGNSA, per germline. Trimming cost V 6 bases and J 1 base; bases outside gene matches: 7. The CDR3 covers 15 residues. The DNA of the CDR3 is TGTGCCAGCAGACCTGACAGGGGGGGATCCTACGAGCAGTACTTC. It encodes CASRPDRGGSYEQYF.

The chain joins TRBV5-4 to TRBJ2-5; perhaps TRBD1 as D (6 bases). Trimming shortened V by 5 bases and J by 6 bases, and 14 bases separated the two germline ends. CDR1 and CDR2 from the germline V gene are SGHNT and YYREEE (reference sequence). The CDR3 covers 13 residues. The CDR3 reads CASRVQGRKTQYF. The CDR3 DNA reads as TGTGCCAGCAGGGTACAGGGTCGGAAGACCCAGTACTTC.

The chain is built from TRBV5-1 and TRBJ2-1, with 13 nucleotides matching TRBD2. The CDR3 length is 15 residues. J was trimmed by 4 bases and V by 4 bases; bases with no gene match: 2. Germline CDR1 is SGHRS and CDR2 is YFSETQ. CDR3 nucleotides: TGCGCCAGCAGCCAGGGACTAGCGGGGTACAATGAGCAGTTCTTC. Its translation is CASSQGLAGYNEQFF. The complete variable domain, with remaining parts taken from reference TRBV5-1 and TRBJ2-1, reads KAGVTQTPRYLIKTRGQQVTLSCSPISGHRSVSWYQQTPGQGLQFLFEYFSETQRNKGNFPGRFSGRQFSNSRSEMNVSTLELGDSALYLCASSQGLAGYNEQFFGPGTRLTVL.